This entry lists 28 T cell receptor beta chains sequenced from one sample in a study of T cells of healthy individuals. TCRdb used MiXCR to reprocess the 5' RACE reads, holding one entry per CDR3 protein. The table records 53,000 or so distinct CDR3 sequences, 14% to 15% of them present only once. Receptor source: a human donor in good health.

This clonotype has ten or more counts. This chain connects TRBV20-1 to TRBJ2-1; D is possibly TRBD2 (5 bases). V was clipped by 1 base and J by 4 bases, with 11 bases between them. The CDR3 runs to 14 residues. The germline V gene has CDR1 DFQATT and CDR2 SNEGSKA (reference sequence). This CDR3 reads CSARGAALYNEQFF. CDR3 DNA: TGCAGTGCTAGAGGAGCGGCCCTATACAATGAGCAGTTCTTC.

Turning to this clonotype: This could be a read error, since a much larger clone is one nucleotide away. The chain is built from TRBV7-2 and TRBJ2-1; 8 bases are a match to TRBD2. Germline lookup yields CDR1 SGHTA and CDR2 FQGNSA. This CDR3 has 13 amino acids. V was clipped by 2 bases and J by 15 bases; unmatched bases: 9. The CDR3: CASSLSLAGYPFF. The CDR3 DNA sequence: TGTGCCAGCAGCTTATCCCTAGCGGGTTATCCGTTCTTC.

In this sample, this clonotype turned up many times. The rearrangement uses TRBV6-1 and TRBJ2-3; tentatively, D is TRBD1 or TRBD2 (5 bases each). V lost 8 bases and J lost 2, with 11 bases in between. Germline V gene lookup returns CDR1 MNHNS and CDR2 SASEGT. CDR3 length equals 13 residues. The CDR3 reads CASRGRITDTQYF. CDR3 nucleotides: TGTGCCAGCCGGGGCCGAATCACAGATACGCAGTATTTT.

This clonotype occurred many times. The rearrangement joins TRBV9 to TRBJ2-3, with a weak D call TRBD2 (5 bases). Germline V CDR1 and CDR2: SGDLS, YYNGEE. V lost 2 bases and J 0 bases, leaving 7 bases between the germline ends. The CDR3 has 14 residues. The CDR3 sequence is CASSVGVSTDTQYF. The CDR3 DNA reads TGTGCCAGCAGCGTCGGGGTGAGCACAGATACGCAGTATTTT.

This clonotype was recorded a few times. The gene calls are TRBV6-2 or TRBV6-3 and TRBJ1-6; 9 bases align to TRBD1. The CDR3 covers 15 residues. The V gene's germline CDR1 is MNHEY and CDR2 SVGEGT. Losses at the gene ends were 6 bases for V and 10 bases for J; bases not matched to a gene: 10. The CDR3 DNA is TGTGCCAGCAGATTCGGACAGGGGAGGCAATCACCCCTCCACTTT. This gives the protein CASRFGQGRQSPLHF.

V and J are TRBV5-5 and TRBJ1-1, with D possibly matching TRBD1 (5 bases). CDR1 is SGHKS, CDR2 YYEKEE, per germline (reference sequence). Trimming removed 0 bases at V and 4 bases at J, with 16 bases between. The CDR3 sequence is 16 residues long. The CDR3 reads CASSLASSGLGTEAFF. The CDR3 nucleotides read TGTGCCAGCAGCTTGGCCTCTTCAGGGTTGGGCACTGAAGCTTTCTTT. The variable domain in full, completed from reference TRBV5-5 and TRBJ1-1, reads DAGVTQSPTHLIKTRGQQVTLRCSPISGHKSVSWYQQVLGQGPQFIFQYYEKEERGRGNFPDRFSARQFPNYSSELNVNALLLGDSALYLCASSLASSGLGTEAFFGQGTRLTVV.

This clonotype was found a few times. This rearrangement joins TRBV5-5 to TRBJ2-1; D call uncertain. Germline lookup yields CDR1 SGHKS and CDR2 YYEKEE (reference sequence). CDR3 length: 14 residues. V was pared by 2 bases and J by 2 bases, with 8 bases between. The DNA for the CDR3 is TGTGCCAGCAGCTTTTCAGGTCCCTACAATGAGCAGTTCTTC. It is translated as CASSFSGPYNEQFF.

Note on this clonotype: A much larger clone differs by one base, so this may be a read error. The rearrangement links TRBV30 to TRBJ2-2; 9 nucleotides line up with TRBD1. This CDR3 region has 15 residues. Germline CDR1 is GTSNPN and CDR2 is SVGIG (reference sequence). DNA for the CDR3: TGTGCCTGGGCCTGGGGACAGGGAAACACCTGGGAGCTGTTTTTT. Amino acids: CAWAWGQGNTWELFF.

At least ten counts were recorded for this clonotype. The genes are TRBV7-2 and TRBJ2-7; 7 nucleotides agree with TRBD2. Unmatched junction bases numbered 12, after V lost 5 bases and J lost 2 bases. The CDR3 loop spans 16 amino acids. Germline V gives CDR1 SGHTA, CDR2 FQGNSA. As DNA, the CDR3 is TGTGCCAGCAGCCCAGTGGCGGGGGAGGGAACCTACGAGCAGTACTTC. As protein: CASSPVAGEGTYEQYF.

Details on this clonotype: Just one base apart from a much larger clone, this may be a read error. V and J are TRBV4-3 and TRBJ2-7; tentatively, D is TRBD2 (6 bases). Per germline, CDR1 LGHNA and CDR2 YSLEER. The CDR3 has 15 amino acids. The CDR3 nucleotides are TGCGCCAGCAGCCAAGAGCCGGGACTCCACTACAAGCAGTACTTC. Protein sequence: CASSQEPGLHYKQYF.

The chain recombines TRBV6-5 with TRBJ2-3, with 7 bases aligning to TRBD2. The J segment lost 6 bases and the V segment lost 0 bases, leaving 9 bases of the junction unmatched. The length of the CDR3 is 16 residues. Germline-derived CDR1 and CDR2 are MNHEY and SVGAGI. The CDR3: CASSYSEATSADTQYF. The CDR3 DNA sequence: TGTGCCAGCAGTTACTCCGAGGCCACTAGCGCCGATACGCAGTATTTT.

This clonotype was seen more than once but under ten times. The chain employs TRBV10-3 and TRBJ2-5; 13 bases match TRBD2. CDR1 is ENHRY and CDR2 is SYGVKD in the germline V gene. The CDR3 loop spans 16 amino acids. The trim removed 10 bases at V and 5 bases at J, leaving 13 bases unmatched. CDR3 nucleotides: TGTGCCACCGCACAGACTAGCGGGGGGCTCGCGGAGACCCAGTACTTC. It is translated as CATAQTSGGLAETQYF.

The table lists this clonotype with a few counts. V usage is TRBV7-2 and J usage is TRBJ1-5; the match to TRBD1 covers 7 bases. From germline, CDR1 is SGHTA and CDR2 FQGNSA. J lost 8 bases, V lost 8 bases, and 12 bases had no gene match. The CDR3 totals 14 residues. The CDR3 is CASSSDRTGKPQHF. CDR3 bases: TGTGCCAGCTCCTCCGACCGGACAGGAAAGCCCCAGCATTTT.

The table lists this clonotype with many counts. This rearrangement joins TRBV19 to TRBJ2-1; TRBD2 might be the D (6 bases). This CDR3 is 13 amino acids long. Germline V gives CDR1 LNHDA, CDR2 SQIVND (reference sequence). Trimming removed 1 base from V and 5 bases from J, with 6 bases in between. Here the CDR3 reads CASSIAGDNEQFF. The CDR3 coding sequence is TGTGCCAGTAGTATAGCGGGGGACAATGAGCAGTTCTTC.

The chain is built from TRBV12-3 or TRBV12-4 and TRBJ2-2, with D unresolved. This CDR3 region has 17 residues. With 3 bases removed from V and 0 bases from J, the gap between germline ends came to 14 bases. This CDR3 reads CASSFGRPLANTGELFF. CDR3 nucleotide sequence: TGTGCCAGCAGTTTTGGCAGGCCATTGGCGAACACCGGGGAGCTGTTTTTT.

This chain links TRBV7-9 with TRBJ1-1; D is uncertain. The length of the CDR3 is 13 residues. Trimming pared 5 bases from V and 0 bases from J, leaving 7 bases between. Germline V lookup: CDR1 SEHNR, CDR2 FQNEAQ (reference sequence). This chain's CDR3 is CASSARMNTEAFF. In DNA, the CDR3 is TGTGCCAGCAGCGCCAGAATGAACACTGAAGCTTTCTTT.

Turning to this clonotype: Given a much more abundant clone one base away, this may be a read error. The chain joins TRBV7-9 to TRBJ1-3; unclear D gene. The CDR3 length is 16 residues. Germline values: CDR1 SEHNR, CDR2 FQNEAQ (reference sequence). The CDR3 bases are TGTGCCAGCAGCTTATGGATCGGGGTATCTGGAAGCACCATATATTTT. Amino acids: CASSLWIGVSGSTIYF.

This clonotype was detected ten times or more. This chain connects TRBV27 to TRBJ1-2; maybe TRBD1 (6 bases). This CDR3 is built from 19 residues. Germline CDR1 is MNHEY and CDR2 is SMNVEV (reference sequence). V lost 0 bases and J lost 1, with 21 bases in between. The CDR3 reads CASSLSPGIGTPFNYGYTF. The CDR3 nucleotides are TGTGCCAGCAGTTTATCTCCCGGTATCGGGACACCCTTTAACTATGGCTACACCTTC.

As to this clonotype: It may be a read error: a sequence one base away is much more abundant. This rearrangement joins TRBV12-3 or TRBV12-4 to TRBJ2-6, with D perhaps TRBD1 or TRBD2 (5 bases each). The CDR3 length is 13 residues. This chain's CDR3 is CASFRAGANVMTF. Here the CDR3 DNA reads TGTGCCAGCTTCCGGGCCGGGGCCAACGTCATGACTTTC.

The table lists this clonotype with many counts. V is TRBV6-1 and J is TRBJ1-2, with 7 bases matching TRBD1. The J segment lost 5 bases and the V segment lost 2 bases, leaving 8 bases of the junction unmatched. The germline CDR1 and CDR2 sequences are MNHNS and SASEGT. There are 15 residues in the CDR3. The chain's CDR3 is CASSERDRNLYGYTF. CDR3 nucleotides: TGTGCCAGCAGTGAACGGGACAGAAACCTTTATGGCTACACCTTC.

CDR3: CASSGLGGGTEAFF. The CDR3, as DNA: TGTGCCAGCAGTGGATTGGGGGGGGGCACTGAAGCTTTCTTT. The chain links TRBV25-1 to TRBJ1-1; D possibly corresponds to TRBD1 (5 bases). This CDR3 region has 14 residues. Germline CDR1 MGHDK, CDR2 SYGVNS. Trimming cost V 4 bases and J 4 bases, with 13 bases left between them.

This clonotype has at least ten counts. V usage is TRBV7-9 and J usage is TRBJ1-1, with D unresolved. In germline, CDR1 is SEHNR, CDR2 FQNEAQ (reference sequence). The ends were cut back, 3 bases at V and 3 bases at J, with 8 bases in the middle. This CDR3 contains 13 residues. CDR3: CASSFGGYTEAFF. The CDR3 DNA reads TGTGCCAGCAGCTTTGGCGGTTACACTGAAGCTTTCTTT.

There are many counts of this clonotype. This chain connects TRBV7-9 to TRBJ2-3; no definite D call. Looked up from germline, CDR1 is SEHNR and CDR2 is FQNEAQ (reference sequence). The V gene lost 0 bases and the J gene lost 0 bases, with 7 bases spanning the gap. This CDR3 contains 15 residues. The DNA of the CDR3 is TGTGCCAGCAGCTTAGCCAGGCCTAGCACAGATACGCAGTATTTT. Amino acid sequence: CASSLARPSTDTQYF.

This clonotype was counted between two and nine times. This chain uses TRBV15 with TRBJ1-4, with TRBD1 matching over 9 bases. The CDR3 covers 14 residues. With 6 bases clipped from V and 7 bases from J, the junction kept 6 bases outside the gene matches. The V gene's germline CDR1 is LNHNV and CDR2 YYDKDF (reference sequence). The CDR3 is CATRTGTGSEKLFF. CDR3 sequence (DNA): TGTGCCACCAGGACCGGGACAGGGAGTGAAAAACTGTTTTTT.

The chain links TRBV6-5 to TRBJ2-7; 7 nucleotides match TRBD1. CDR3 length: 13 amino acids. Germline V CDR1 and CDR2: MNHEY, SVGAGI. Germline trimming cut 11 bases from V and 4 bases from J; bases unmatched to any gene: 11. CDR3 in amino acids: CAGSQGVQYEQYF. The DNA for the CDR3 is TGTGCCGGGTCTCAGGGGGTACAGTACGAGCAGTACTTC.

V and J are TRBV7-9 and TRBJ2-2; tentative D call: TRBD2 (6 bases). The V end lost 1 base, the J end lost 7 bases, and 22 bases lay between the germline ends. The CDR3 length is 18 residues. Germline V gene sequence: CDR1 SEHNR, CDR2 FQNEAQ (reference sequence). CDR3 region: CASSLDLSAGSLGGELFF. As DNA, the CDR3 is TGTGCCAGCAGCTTAGATCTCTCGGCCGGGAGTCTCGGCGGGGAGCTGTTTTTT.

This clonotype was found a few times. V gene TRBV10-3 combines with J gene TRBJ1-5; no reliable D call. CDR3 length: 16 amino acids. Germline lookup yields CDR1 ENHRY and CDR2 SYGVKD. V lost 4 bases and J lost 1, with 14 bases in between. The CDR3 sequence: CAISGPDGLSNQPQHF. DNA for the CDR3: TGTGCCATCAGTGGACCTGATGGGCTAAGCAATCAGCCCCAGCATTTT.

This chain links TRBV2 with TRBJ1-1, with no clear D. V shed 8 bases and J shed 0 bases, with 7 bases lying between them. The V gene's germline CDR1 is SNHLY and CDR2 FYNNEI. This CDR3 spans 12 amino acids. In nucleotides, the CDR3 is TGTGCCAGCCAGCTAATGAACACTGAAGCTTTCTTT. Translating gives CASQLMNTEAFF.